Below, one TCR beta chain is given with its context. It lacks a known antigen. No per-base quality is available; no much larger clone lies one base away. This specimen comes from a study of control samples from healthy donors and cancer patients (dated by TCRdb to 2019 to 2021). The library relied on the immunoSEQ multiplex PCR assay. TCRdb re-hosts the immuneACCESS table, in-frame sequences only. Its copies lack some clones; in the studies checked, an unresolved V gene accounts for under half of them, and the cause for the rest is not known. The sample table lists 150,000 to 200,000 clones, around 90% of them with a count of one. 1.4% of the sample is held by the ten biggest clonotypes. The CDR3 numbers 15 residues from cysteine through phenylalanine. Only the CDR3 part of the read is kept: 45 bases, read in frame from the first base. Unmatched junction bases come to 6, with V trimmed by 4 bases and J by 1 base. CDR1 and CDR2, looked up from the germline V gene (reference sequence), are LGHDT and YNNKEL.

This receptor was identified in a man aged 30-40 years in good health. Sequences were obtained from blood. The rearranged chain carries TRBV3-1 (or the pseudogene TRBV3-2) and TRBJ2-7, and TRBD2 matches 8 of the central bases. The nucleotide sequence is given as TGTGCCAGCAGCCTCGAGCGGGGGCCGTCCTACGAGCAGTACTTC. The translation is CASSLERGPSYEQYF.